What follows is one T cell receptor (beta chain) and its context. Profiling relied on immunoSEQ multiplex PCR, and the TCRdb table lists in-frame clones only, not all of them. Altogether roughly 2.5 million clones are present, around nine tenths being singletons, with the ten largest covering roughly 0.13%. The data are from a study of shared clonotypes between healthy human individuals. Trimming stripped 0 bases from V and 8 bases from J, with 14 bases between. CDR3 length: 15 residues. CDR1 and CDR2 from the germline V gene are MNHEY and SVGAGI. The sequence came from a man between 18 and 35 years old in good health. The specimen was naive CD4+ T cells sorted from blood. Subset here: CD45RA+ positively selected. The rearrangement uses TRBV6-5 and TRBJ1-5; a weak D match, TRBD1 (5 bases). The CDR3 bases are TGTGCCAGCAGTTACTCGGCGGGGCTCGGGGAGCCCCAGCATTTT. This codes for CASSYSAGLGEPQHF.